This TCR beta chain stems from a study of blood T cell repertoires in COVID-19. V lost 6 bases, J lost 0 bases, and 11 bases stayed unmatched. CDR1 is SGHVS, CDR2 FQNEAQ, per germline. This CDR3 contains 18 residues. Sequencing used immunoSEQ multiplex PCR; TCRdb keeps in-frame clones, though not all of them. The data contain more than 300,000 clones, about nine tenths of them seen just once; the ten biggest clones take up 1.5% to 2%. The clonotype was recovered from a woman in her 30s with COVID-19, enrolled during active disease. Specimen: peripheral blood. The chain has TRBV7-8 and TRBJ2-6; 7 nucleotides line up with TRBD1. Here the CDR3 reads CASRPKPGQPSGANVLTF. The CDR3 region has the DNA TGTGCCAGCAGGCCAAAACCGGGACAGCCCTCTGGGGCCAACGTCCTGACTTTC.